Listed here are 12 T cell receptor beta chains from one sample, sequenced in a study of blood T cell repertoires in COVID-19. TCRdb keeps only in-frame clones here, not all; method: immunoSEQ multiplex PCR. The table lists about 70,000 clones, around 80% of them singletons. Sequencing was carried out using peripheral blood. The receptors derive from a woman of 80 years or more with active or convalescent COVID-19.

The chain recombines TRBV24-1 with TRBJ2-1; D perhaps matches TRBD2 (5 bases). Germline-derived CDR1 and CDR2 are KGHDR and SFDVKD. Trimming removed 6 bases at V and 3 bases at J, with 8 bases between. This CDR3 is 13 amino acids long. The chain's CDR3 is CATSIGLYNEQFF. Written as DNA, the CDR3 is TGTGCCACCAGTATTGGACTCTACAATGAGCAGTTCTTC.

The chain recombines TRBV7-9 with TRBJ2-5, with 7 bases lining up with TRBD2. The length of the CDR3 is 14 residues. Germline V gives CDR1 SEHNR, CDR2 FQNEAQ (reference sequence). V trimming: 1 base; J trimming: 5 bases; junction bases outside the gene matches: 4. CDR3 bases: TGTGCCAGCAGCTTAGAGGGCGGGGGTGAGACCCAGTACTTC. It specifies CASSLEGGGETQYF.

This chain connects TRBV5-5 to TRBJ1-2; 8 positions agree with TRBD1. The V segment lost 4 bases and the J segment 1 base; nucleotides outside the gene matches: 9. Germline CDR1 and CDR2: SGHKS and YYEKEE (reference sequence). The CDR3 covers 16 residues. The CDR3 region has the DNA TGTGCCAGCAGCCGGGGAATACAGGGGGATAACTATGGCTACACCTTC. As protein: CASSRGIQGDNYGYTF. Full variable domain (rest looked up from reference TRBV5-5 and TRBJ1-2): DAGVTQSPTHLIKTRGQQVTLRCSPISGHKSVSWYQQVLGQGPQFIFQYYEKEERGRGNFPDRFSARQFPNYSSELNVNALLLGDSALYLCASSRGIQGDNYGYTFGSGTRLTVV.

The J gene is TRBJ2-1, the V gene TRBV30; TRBD1 is a possible D gene (6 bases). CDR1 is GTSNPN and CDR2 is SVGIG in the germline V gene (reference sequence). V was clipped by 4 bases and J by 0 bases, with 7 bases between them. The CDR3 runs 13 residues. CDR3 nucleotides: TGTGCCTGGACAGGGGACTCCTACAATGAGCAGTTCTTC. It codes for CAWTGDSYNEQFF.

This clone was seen a handful of times. This CDR3 is CASSRDSWDQETQYF. For the CDR3, the DNA is TGTGCCAGCAGCCGGGACAGTTGGGACCAAGAGACCCAGTACTTC. The J gene is TRBJ2-5, the V gene TRBV2; 7 bases fit TRBD1. The CDR3 contains 15 residues. Germline values: CDR1 SNHLY, CDR2 FYNNEI. J was trimmed by 0 bases and V by 6 bases; bases with no gene match: 7.

The J gene is TRBJ1-2, the V gene TRBV18, with 10 bases matching TRBD1. This CDR3 contains 18 residues. After removal of 1 base from V and 4 bases from J, the junction contained 12 bases not matched to a gene. The germline gives CDR1 KGHSH, CDR2 LQKENI. The CDR3 bases are TGTGCCAGCTCACCACTGGGAGACAGGGGGCAACGTGGCTATGGCTACACCTTC. Amino acids: CASSPLGDRGQRGYGYTF.

The gene calls are TRBV11-2 and TRBJ1-2; maybe TRBD1 (6 bases). This CDR3 spans 12 amino acids. V lost 8 bases to trimming and J lost 1 base, with 8 bases between them. Germline V gene sequence: CDR1 SGHAT, CDR2 FQNNGV. The CDR3 region is CASGGFNYGYTF. The DNA of the CDR3 is TGTGCCAGCGGGGGCTTTAACTATGGCTACACCTTC.

This clone has more than one count but fewer than ten. The chain couples TRBV11-2 to TRBJ2-1; TRBD2 might be the D (5 bases). Germline CDR1 reads SGHAT; CDR2 reads FQNNGV. The length of the CDR3 is 14 residues. Trimming removed 5 bases at V and 1 base at J, with 9 bases between. The CDR3 nucleotides are TGTGCCAGCAGCCGAACGGGATCCTACAATGAGCAGTTCTTC. This sequence encodes CASSRTGSYNEQFF.

The chain carries TRBV9 and TRBJ2-3; the D gene is possibly TRBD1 (6 bases). The CDR3 covers 15 residues. Trimming shortened V by 0 bases and J by 3 bases, and 11 bases separated the two germline ends. Germline CDR1 is SGDLS and CDR2 is YYNGEE. The CDR3 sequence: CASSVEAGETDTQYF. DNA of the CDR3: TGTGCCAGCAGCGTAGAGGCAGGGGAAACAGATACGCAGTATTTT. Full variable domain (outside the CDR3, taken from reference TRBV9 and TRBJ2-3): DSGVTQTPKHLITATGQRVTLRCSPRSGDLSVYWYQQSLDQGLQFLIQYYNGEERAKGNILERFSAQQFPDLHSELNLSSLELGDSALYFCASSVEAGETDTQYFGPGTRLTVL.

This chain joins TRBV5-5 and TRBJ1-1, with D hard to call. Trimming took 3 bases from V and 3 from J, leaving 9 bases between them. Germline V gene data show CDR1 as SGHKS and CDR2 as YYEKEE (reference sequence). The CDR3 is made up of 13 amino acids. The CDR3 is CASSWQFDTEAFF. The CDR3 DNA reads TGTGCCAGCAGCTGGCAGTTCGACACTGAAGCTTTCTTT.

A single count supports this clone. The chain employs TRBV7-9 and TRBJ2-1; 13 bases agree with TRBD2. Germline lookup yields CDR1 SEHNR and CDR2 FQNEAQ (reference sequence). There are 17 residues in the CDR3. V trimming: 5 bases; J trimming: 5 bases; junction bases outside the gene matches: 9. The CDR3 sequence is CASSPDPGLAGNNEQFF. In DNA, the CDR3 is TGTGCCAGCAGCCCGGATCCGGGACTAGCGGGGAACAATGAGCAGTTCTTC.

The chain employs TRBV12-3 or TRBV12-4 and TRBJ2-5, with D possibly matching TRBD2 (6 bases). The germline V and J ends were trimmed by 6 bases and 4 bases, with 12 bases remaining between them. This CDR3 region has 13 residues. Written as DNA, the CDR3 is TGTGCCAGCAGACGGTGGACTACAGAGACCCAGTACTTC. Encoded protein: CASRRWTTETQYF.